Below, one T cell receptor beta chain is given with its context. Which antigen it targets is not known. Base qualities are not at hand, and no much larger clone is one base apart. Ficoll-Paque density gradient centrifugation was used to isolate PBMCs. The CDR3, cysteine through phenylalanine, is 18 amino acids long. The entry retains the CDR3 DNA only, 54 bases that are in frame from base 1. CDR1 and CDR2 are read off the germline V gene as SGHDT and YYEEEE. V is pared back by 3 bases and J by 3 bases, with 24 bases lying between the germline termini. The sample belongs to a study of T-cell memory formation after mild COVID-19 (dated by TCRdb to about 2021). Describing the broader study: Most TCR sequence clusters were specific to one of the two donors. In two donors, T-cell clones that expanded and contracted after mild COVID-19 were followed by sequencing TCRalpha and TCRbeta repertoires longitudinally. Two young, previously healthy adult volunteers, one female and one male, were included in the cohort. Results the study describes overall, beyond this receptor: The second-wave clones that peaked on day 37 were not confirmed to be SARS-CoV-2 specific. Contracting CD4+ clones appeared mostly in the CM and EM memory subsets, whereas CD8+ clones were enriched in EMRA. Some responding clones were detected in pre-infection memory, which suggested that pre-existing cross-reactive memory T cells had joined the SARS-CoV-2 response. Clones that contracted from day 15 to 85 showed balanced CD4/CD8 phenotypes, whereas a second wave of clones that expanded from day 15 to 37 leaned towards CD4+. The study included only a couple of mild cases, and larger cohorts that include severe cases with pre-infection samples were judged to be necessary.

Sequencing was carried out with an Illumina NovaSeq 6000. TCRalpha and TCRbeta cDNA libraries were built by 5'RACE with constant-segment primers, adding sample barcodes and unique molecular identifiers. Trizol reagent was used to extract RNA from every sample. Library amplification was performed in two PCR steps, and a second sample barcode and Illumina TruSeq adapters were introduced in the second step. Sequencing of the libraries was done on an Illumina NovaSeq, producing 2 x 150 bp paired-end reads. As for how the authors treated the data: The reads were demultiplexed and collapsed into UMI-guided consensus sequences using migec v1.2.7. Using mixcr v2.1.11, the UMI consensuses were aligned to TRA and TRB V and J templates and assembled into clonotypes. A clonotype was counted as expanded or contracted only when both edgeR and NoisET called the clonotype significant, with the noise models trained on biological replicates. For edgeR calls, a false discovery rate-adjusted p below 0.01 and a log2 fold-change threshold of 1 were applied. As an exploratory analysis of dynamics, max-normalized trajectories of the 1000 most abundant clonotypes were examined with PCA combined with hierarchical clustering. Separately sequenced CD4+ and CD8+ repertoires were used to assign a CD4 or CD8 phenotype to each responding clone. TCRdb reprocessed the public reads (quality trimming at Q25 with fastp, clone calling with MiXCR) and kept in-frame beta chains. Rows with a matching CDR3 protein are joined into one entry that keeps the most common DNA and genes. These V and J calls are TCRdb output, not the study's own analysis. In this sample the table shows 350,000 to 500,000 distinct CDR3 sequences, approximately 19% of which occur a single time. Together, the top ten hold 20% to 25% of the sample.

The TCR comes from a man between 18 and 35 years old who had mild COVID-19 (a few samples of this study predate the infection). The sample titles of this study are shuffled in the database, so cell type and time point are left out; the donor was told from shared clones. Sequencing was done on a sample of PBMCs or a T cell subset sorted from them (not recorded which). The chain couples TRBV5-6 to TRBJ1-2, with a tentative D gene TRBD1 over 5 matching bases. This receptor has the CDR3 CASSSSGFHRNLDYGYTF. DNA sequence: TGTGCCAGCAGCTCCTCGGGATTTCACAGGAACTTGGACTATGGCTACACCTTC.